This entry concerns a single T cell receptor (beta chain). There is no known antigen for this receptor. No qualities accompany the bases; no much larger clone lies one base away. This record comes from a study of blood T cell repertoires in COVID-19 (dated by TCRdb to the early 2020s). General notes on the study: The collaborator samples originated in the United States, Italy and Spain and spanned the acute and convalescent phases of COVID-19. The prospective study material was composed of cDNA or gDNA derived from T cells, B-cell-depleted T cells, or PBMCs. The dataset comprised deeply sampled blood TCRbeta repertoires from subjects exposed to, actively infected with, or recovered from COVID-19. The repertoires were made available in a free public database intended to serve as a resource for research on the immune response to SARS-CoV-2. Samples came from the ongoing ImmuneRACE study (first 160 participants) plus 1,254 subjects from 6 global collaborators. The sample metadata nearly always contained a de-identified subject ID, COVID-19 status, age in years and sex. Where HLA class I and class II types were available, the types were taken from metadata supplied by the sample provider, not from assay-based typing. The paper as a whole reports these results and caveats: The amount of clinical and demographic metadata varied by source and participant and was provided uncurated.

V is pruned by 0 bases and J by 6 bases, leaving 12 bases of the junction without a gene match. The CDR3 contains 18 residues, cysteine and phenylalanine counted. Only CDR3 DNA remains: 54 bases, in frame from the first base. CDR1 and CDR2 are drawn from the germline V gene: MGHRA, YSYEKL. Enrolling through a virtual design, the prospective study's participants ranged in age from roughly 18 to 95 years and lived across about two dozen United States geographic areas. Cohort assignment in the prospective study relied on participant-reported clinical history from a screening survey and a study questionnaire. Recovered participants in ImmuneRACE Cohort 3 were defined as having two consecutive negative NP/OP PCR tests, clearance from a healthcare professional, or resolution of symptoms. In the prospective study, mobile phlebotomists collected whole blood, serum and a nasopharyngeal or oropharyngeal swab from each participant. Additional blood draws and questionnaires over an approximately two-month period could optionally be provided by prospective study participants. Blood samples from the prospective study were shipped frozen or at room temperature prior to DNA extraction.

The immunoSEQ Assay, a bias-controlled multiplex PCR, was used to amplify TCRbeta CDR3 regions from genomic DNA. The paper's processing steps were these. Nucleated cell counts per sample were estimated from amplification of reference gene primers within the assay. To quantify the absolute abundance of each unique TCRbeta CDR3 rearrangement, sequence reads were collapsed and filtered. Productive Simpson clonality was computed per sample as the square root of Simpson's diversity index over productive rearrangements. TCRdb carries this immuneACCESS record with in-frame sequences only. Its versions omit some clonotypes, under half of them owing to an unresolved V gene in the studies checked, with the rest unexplained. That table supplies the V and J calls and clone size; D and trimming were determined from the DNA. This sample lists some 490,000 clones; 70% to 90% were detected once. Jointly, the top ten make up just over 8% of the sample.

This sequence was found in a woman aged 60-70 years who had recovered from COVID-19. Sequencing was performed on PBMCs or T cells enriched from blood (not recorded which). This chain joins TRBV4-1 to TRBJ2-1; 9 bases in the junction line up with TRBD2. The CDR3 region reads CASSQDLQAGGPINEQFF. The DNA sequence is given as TGCGCCAGCAGCCAAGACCTCCAGGCGGGGGGGCCTATCAATGAGCAGTTCTTC.